The 26 T cell receptor beta chains presented below share a single source sample, sequenced in a study of shared clonotypes between healthy human individuals. The table came from immunoSEQ multiplex PCR; TCRdb's copy has only in-frame clones and leaves some out. The repertoire has about 1.1 million clones, 70% to 80% of them found once; the top ten carry approximately 0.56%. Sequenced input: memory CD4+ T cells from PBMCs. Indicated subset: CD45RA-negative fraction. The origin of the receptors is a man younger than 35 in good health. Some clones in this sample may be carry-over from other donors' samples.

With respect to this clone: Within the sample, other DNA sequences also encode this same CDR3. The chain recombines TRBV28 with TRBJ1-4; 7 bases align to TRBD1. The germline gives CDR1 MDHEN, CDR2 SYDVKM. Trimming at V came to 4 bases and at J to 3 bases, leaving 5 bases not matched to a gene. This CDR3 is 15 amino acids long. The DNA for the CDR3 is TGTGCCAGCAGTTCCCGGGACAGCTCTAATGAAAAACTGTTTTTT. Its protein is CASSSRDSSNEKLFF.

This clone came up once. In the same sample, other DNA sequences code for this CDR3. The chain employs TRBV5-1 and TRBJ2-5; D remains unclear. Germline-derived CDR1 and CDR2 are SGHRS and YFSETQ. The CDR3 is 12 residues long. Trimming pared 3 bases from V and 4 bases from J, leaving 7 bases between. The CDR3 is CASSSGGETQYF. DNA for the CDR3: TGCGCCAGCAGCTCGGGTGGAGAGACCCAGTACTTC.

V gene TRBV4-1 combines with J gene TRBJ2-7; 8 nucleotides align to TRBD1. Germline V CDR1 and CDR2: MGHRA, YSYEKL. The CDR3 is made up of 18 amino acids. The V segment lost 1 base and the J segment 2 bases; nucleotides outside the gene matches: 13. The CDR3 coding sequence is TGCGCCAGCAGCCAAGTAGCAGGGGGCGGGCTAACGACCTACGAGCAGTACTTC. It translates to CASSQVAGGGLTTYEQYF.

The chain carries TRBV19 and TRBJ2-2; 12 nucleotides align to TRBD1. The CDR3 runs to 18 residues. The ends lost 10 bases at V and 3 bases at J; junction bases unmatched: 15. CDR1 LNHDA and CDR2 SQIVND come from the germline V gene (reference sequence). The CDR3: CATTPGQGAAGDTGELFF. CDR3 sequence (DNA): TGTGCCACCACTCCGGGACAGGGGGCGGCAGGGGACACCGGGGAGCTGTTTTTT.

This clone was recorded many times. A much larger clone sits a single nucleotide away, making a read error possible. Other nucleotide sequences from this sample produce the same CDR3. This chain connects TRBV30 to TRBJ1-1; TRBD1 is a possible D gene (5 bases). Trimming removed 0 bases at V and 0 bases at J, with 5 bases between. From germline, CDR1 is GTSNPN and CDR2 SVGIG (reference sequence). The CDR3 extends over 13 amino acids. Here the CDR3 reads CAWSVGVNTEAFF. The CDR3 DNA reads as TGTGCCTGGAGTGTAGGGGTGAACACTGAAGCTTTCTTT.

About this clone: Other DNA sequences in the same sample also yield this CDR3. This chain connects TRBV6-5 to TRBJ1-2; D unclear. CDR1 is MNHEY and CDR2 is SVGAGI in the germline V gene. The CDR3 runs to 13 residues. V was pared by 5 bases and J by 2 bases, with 9 bases between. The CDR3 region is CASSTDGNYGYTF. Here the CDR3 DNA reads TGTGCCAGCAGTACCGACGGAAACTATGGCTACACCTTC.

As concerns this clone: Within the sample, other DNA sequences also encode this same CDR3. The rearrangement joins TRBV7-3 to TRBJ1-4; 9 bases align to TRBD1. This CDR3 comprises 13 residues. V was clipped by 5 bases and J by 7 bases; unmatched bases: 2. Germline V lookup: CDR1 SGHTA, CDR2 FQGTGA. CDR3 DNA: TGTGCCAGCAGCCCGGGACAGGGTGAAAAACTGTTTTTT. Translation: CASSPGQGEKLFF.

The genes are TRBV11-2 and TRBJ2-7; 10 nucleotides line up with TRBD2. With 5 bases clipped from V and 0 bases from J, the junction kept 16 bases outside the gene matches. The CDR3 has 19 residues. Germline-derived CDR1 and CDR2 are SGHAT and FQNNGV. The CDR3: CASSPRRPGTSDPSYEQYF. The CDR3 DNA sequence: TGTGCCAGCAGCCCCCGAAGGCCCGGGACTAGCGATCCCTCCTACGAGCAGTACTTC. Complete variable domain (other parts from reference TRBV11-2 and TRBJ2-7): EAGVAQSPRYKIIEKRQSVAFWCNPISGHATLYWYQQILGQGPKLLIQFQNNGVVDDSQLPKDRFSAERLKGVDSTLKIQPAKLEDSAVYLCASSPRRPGTSDPSYEQYFGPGTRLTVT.

The V and J genes are TRBV9 and TRBJ2-1; 7 nucleotides align to TRBD1. The CDR3 has 16 residues. Germline CDR1 is SGDLS and CDR2 is YYNGEE. J lost 4 bases, V lost 1 base, and 8 bases had no gene match. In nucleotides, the CDR3 is TGTGCCAGCAGCGTAACTGACAGGGCGGGTTACAATGAGCAGTTCTTC. Translation: CASSVTDRAGYNEQFF.

This sequence joins TRBV27 and TRBJ2-7; 12 bases map to TRBD2. The CDR3 is made up of 14 amino acids. Trimming removed 5 bases from V and 7 bases from J; junction bases left unmatched: 6. From germline, CDR1 is MNHEY and CDR2 SMNVEV (reference sequence). In DNA form, the CDR3 reads TGTGCCAGCAGTGCCCGACTAGCGGGAGTGGAGCAGTACTTC. It is translated as CASSARLAGVEQYF.

The chain carries TRBV19 and TRBJ1-1; D is ambiguous. CDR3 size: 12 residues. Germline V gene data show CDR1 as LNHDA and CDR2 as SQIVND (reference sequence). Trimming took 4 bases from V and 6 from J, leaving 9 bases between them. The CDR3 region is CASSNRQAEAFF. In nucleotides, the CDR3 is TGTGCCAGTAGTAACCGCCAGGCTGAAGCTTTCTTT.

Only one count was recorded for this clone. The chain employs TRBV5-1 and TRBJ2-7; 9 nucleotides match TRBD2. The CDR3 runs to 15 residues. Trimming took 3 bases from V and 4 from J; bases not matched to a gene: 8. The germline V gene encodes CDR1 SGHRS and CDR2 YFSETQ. In nucleotides, the CDR3 is TGCGCCAGCAGCTCGGCCGGGACTAGCACTTACGAGCAGTACTTC. It codes for CASSSAGTSTYEQYF.

This chain links TRBV10-3 with TRBJ2-1; possibly TRBD1 for D (5 bases). The germline V gene has CDR1 ENHRY and CDR2 SYGVKD. This CDR3 contains 13 residues. With 1 base removed from V and 8 bases from J, the gap between germline ends came to 9 bases. CDR3 sequence: CAISEFEGDEQFF. The DNA of the CDR3 is TGTGCCATCAGTGAGTTCGAAGGGGATGAGCAGTTCTTC.

Regarding this clone: This probably arose from a read error, given a far larger clone one base away. The genes are TRBV7-9 and TRBJ2-6; 8 bases map to TRBD1. In germline, CDR1 is SEHNR, CDR2 FQNEAQ (reference sequence). Trimming removed 5 bases from V and 2 bases from J; junction bases left unmatched: 14. This CDR3 comprises 19 residues. The CDR3 here is CASSPLAGGYRAGANVLTF. The CDR3 DNA reads as TGTGCCAGCAGCCCCCTGGCAGGGGGCTATAGGGCTGGGGCCAACGTCCTGACTTTC. The entire variable domain, with the rest obtained from reference TRBV7-9 and TRBJ2-6, is as follows: DTGVSQNPRHKITKRGQNVTFRCDPISEHNRLYWYRQTLGQGPEFLTYFQNEAQLEKSRLLSDRFSAERPKGSFSTLEIQRTEQGDSAMYLCASSPLAGGYRAGANVLTFGAGSRLTVL.

V and J are TRBV16 and TRBJ2-1; maybe TRBD2 (5 bases). Trimming pared 4 bases from V and 3 bases from J, leaving 10 bases between. This CDR3 has 14 amino acids. Per germline, CDR1 KGHSY and CDR2 FQNENV. The CDR3 coding sequence is TGTGCCAGCAGCCCGGACTCCATCTACAATGAGCAGTTCTTC. The encoded protein is CASSPDSIYNEQFF.

The chain recombines TRBV9 with TRBJ1-5; 8 nucleotides match TRBD1. V was clipped by 0 bases and J by 7 bases; unmatched bases: 3. Germline CDR1 reads SGDLS; CDR2 reads YYNGEE. The CDR3 is 14 amino acids. The CDR3 DNA follows: TGTGCCAGCAGCGTAGGAACAGGGGGACAGCCCCAGCATTTT. Translated: CASSVGTGGQPQHF.

This CDR3 is CSVGTGVPGANVLTF. The CDR3 nucleotides are TGCAGCGTCGGGACAGGGGTACCTGGGGCCAACGTCCTGACTTTC. This rearrangement joins TRBV29-1 to TRBJ2-6, with TRBD1 matching 10 bases. This CDR3 has 15 amino acids. Germline lookup yields CDR1 SQVTM and CDR2 ANQGSEA. Trimming took 6 bases from V and 2 from J; bases not matched to a gene: 4.

The rearrangement links TRBV7-9 to TRBJ2-1; D might be TRBD1 (6 bases). CDR3 length equals 14 residues. Trimming shortened V by 2 bases and J by 5 bases, and 10 bases separated the two germline ends. The V gene's germline CDR1 is SEHNR and CDR2 FQNEAQ (reference sequence). CDR3 region: CASSLLTGNNEQFF. The CDR3 coding sequence is TGTGCCAGCAGCTTACTTACAGGGAACAATGAGCAGTTCTTC.

Worth noting for this clone: At the DNA level, this CDR3 is encoded by other sequences in the same sample as well. This chain connects TRBV5-1 to TRBJ2-1; D uncertain. Germline-derived CDR1 and CDR2 are SGHRS and YFSETQ. This CDR3 contains 12 residues. Trimming cost V 0 bases and J 4 bases, with 2 bases left between them. CDR3: CASSLAYNEQFF. CDR3 coding DNA: TGCGCCAGCAGCTTGGCATACAATGAGCAGTTCTTC.

The chain couples TRBV4-2 to TRBJ2-5, with TRBD2 identical over 9 bases. CDR3 size: 18 residues. J lost 3 bases, V lost 2 bases, and 13 bases had no gene match. Germline V CDR1 and CDR2: LGHNA, YNFKEQ. The CDR3 spells CASSQTGGLAGVEETQYF. CDR3 DNA: TGTGCCAGCAGCCAAACCGGGGGCTTAGCGGGAGTGGAAGAGACCCAGTACTTC.

On this clone: Different DNA sequences within this sample yield the same CDR3. The genes are TRBV28 and TRBJ1-2; no definite D call. Germline assignment: CDR1 MDHEN and CDR2 SYDVKM. V lost 3 bases to trimming and J lost 7 bases, with 9 bases between them. This CDR3 is built from 12 residues. The CDR3 coding sequence is TGTGCCAGCAGTTTTCTGGATCGTGGCTACACCTTC. This encodes CASSFLDRGYTF.

The chain is built from TRBV6-1 and TRBJ2-7; the D is unclear. V was shortened by 7 bases and J by 0 bases, with 10 bases between the two germline ends. The CDR3 runs to 13 residues. Germline V gene sequence: CDR1 MNHNS, CDR2 SASEGT. The CDR3: CASIERDSYEQYF. CDR3 DNA: TGTGCCAGCATCGAGAGAGACTCCTACGAGCAGTACTTC.

The sample holds a few counts of this clone. The sample holds other DNA sequences that translate to the same CDR3. The rearrangement links TRBV5-1 to TRBJ1-1; TRBD1 aligns across 8 bases. This CDR3 comprises 14 residues. V dropped 3 bases and J dropped 1; count of bases not matched to a gene: 2. The germline V gene encodes CDR1 SGHRS and CDR2 YFSETQ. The CDR3 region is CASSWDRPNTEAFF. DNA of the CDR3: TGCGCCAGCAGCTGGGACAGGCCGAACACTGAAGCTTTCTTT. The full variable domain, completed using reference TRBV5-1 and TRBJ1-1, is KAGVTQTPRYLIKTRGQQVTLSCSPISGHRSVSWYQQTPGQGLQFLFEYFSETQRNKGNFPGRFSGRQFSNSRSEMNVSTLELGDSALYLCASSWDRPNTEAFFGQGTRLTVV.

The table lists this clone with a few counts. CDR3 DNA sequence: TGTGCCAGCAGTACCCTAGCGGGGTCCCGCGGTACGCAGTATTTT. Its protein product is CASSTLAGSRGTQYF. The chain carries TRBV6-5 and TRBJ2-3, with 9 nucleotides matching TRBD2. This CDR3 is built from 15 residues. With 5 bases clipped from V and 8 bases from J, the junction kept 11 bases outside the gene matches. Germline V gene sequence: CDR1 MNHEY, CDR2 SVGAGI.

The chain combines TRBV10-3 with TRBJ2-5; 9 bases match TRBD1. The CDR3 length is 21 residues. Germline CDR1 and CDR2: ENHRY and SYGVKD. V lost 6 bases and J lost 5; bases outside the gene matches: 28. CDR3 nucleotides: TGTGCCATCAGGGCGTCTTCCGGGACAGGGAATAGCGGGCAGGCACCCGAGACCCAGTACTTC. Its protein product is CAIRASSGTGNSGQAPETQYF.

The chain recombines TRBV11-2 with TRBJ2-3; tentative D call: TRBD2 (6 bases). The CDR3 runs to 18 residues. Germline values: CDR1 SGHAT, CDR2 FQNNGV. V was trimmed by 4 bases and J by 3 bases, leaving 23 bases between them. This CDR3 is CASSSAWEAGRVTDTQYF. DNA of the CDR3: TGTGCCAGCAGCTCTGCTTGGGAGGCGGGACGAGTTACAGATACGCAGTATTTT.